This is a list of T cell receptor beta chains from one sample in a study of T cells in Graves' hyperthyroidism and ophthalmopathy. Each CDR3 protein is one row after TCRdb ran MiXCR on the multiplex PCR reads. Of a few hundred thousand distinct CDR3 sequences listed, 14% to 15% are singletons. The specimen sequenced was blood. The receptors come from a woman in her forties with Graves' hyperthyroidism that later progressed to Graves' ophthalmopathy. CDR3s include the opening cysteine and the closing phenylalanine or tryptophan. The order of the fields is D gene, V gene, CDR3 length, J gene, clone size, CDR3 protein, CDR3 DNA. A D gene is named only where the DNA matches it firmly. Some rows have no size entry. The others give once, few or many, or a class for an expanded clone.

d_call: -
v_call: TRBV5-5
cdr3_length: 11
j_call: TRBJ1-1
clone_size: few
cdr3_aa: CASRSGTSAFF
cdr3_nt: TGTGCCAGCAGATCCGGGACCTCAGCTTTCTTT

d_call: -
v_call: TRBV7-9
cdr3_length: 13
j_call: TRBJ1-2
clone_size: -
cdr3_aa: CASTPRGDGGYTF
cdr3_nt: TGTGCCAGCACCCCACGGGGGGACGGAGGCTACACCTTC

d_call: TRBD2
v_call: TRBV2
cdr3_length: 19
j_call: TRBJ2-3
clone_size: many
cdr3_aa: CASSEEEGTSGRSTDTQYF
cdr3_nt: TGTGCCAGCAGTGAAGAAGAGGGGACTAGCGGGAGATCTACAGATACGCAGTATTTT

d_call: TRBD2
v_call: TRBV28
cdr3_length: 17
j_call: TRBJ2-1
clone_size: many
cdr3_aa: CASSSLAGGSSYNEQFF
cdr3_nt: TGTGCCAGCAGTTCATTAGCGGGAGGGTCTTCCTACAATGAGCAGTTCTTC

d_call: TRBD1
v_call: TRBV12-3/TRBV12-4
cdr3_length: 15
j_call: TRBJ1-1
clone_size: -
cdr3_aa: CASSFMQGALHAAFF
cdr3_nt: TGTGCCAGCAGTTTCATGCAGGGGGCACTTCATGCAGCTTTCTTT

d_call: -
v_call: TRBV19
cdr3_length: 17
j_call: TRBJ2-6
clone_size: few
cdr3_aa: CASSGGRGISGANVLTF
cdr3_nt: TGTGCCAGTAGTGGGGGGCGAGGGATCTCTGGGGCCAACGTCCTGACTTTC

d_call: TRBD2
v_call: TRBV11-2
cdr3_length: 16
j_call: TRBJ2-5
clone_size: -
cdr3_aa: CASSLEGISGRETQYF
cdr3_nt: TGTGCCAGCAGCTTAGAAGGGATTAGCGGGAGAGAGACCCAGTACTTC

d_call: TRBD2
v_call: TRBV7-8
cdr3_length: 14
j_call: TRBJ2-7
clone_size: many
cdr3_aa: CASSSRDYLYEQYF
cdr3_nt: TGTGCCAGCAGCTCCCGGGACTACCTCTACGAGCAGTACTTC

d_call: TRBD2
v_call: TRBV11-2
cdr3_length: 18
j_call: TRBJ2-2
clone_size: many
cdr3_aa: CASSWGRITSGSPGELFF
cdr3_nt: TGTGCCAGCAGCTGGGGGCGTATCACTAGCGGGAGTCCCGGGGAGCTGTTTTTT

d_call: -
v_call: TRBV28
cdr3_length: 13
j_call: TRBJ1-1
clone_size: many
cdr3_aa: CASRLTASTEAFF
cdr3_nt: TGTGCCAGCAGACTCACCGCGAGTACTGAAGCTTTCTTT

d_call: -
v_call: TRBV30
cdr3_length: 17
j_call: TRBJ1-6
clone_size: many
cdr3_aa: CAWSVHPFAGADSPLHF
cdr3_nt: TGTGCCTGGAGTGTCCACCCTTTTGCGGGGGCAGATTCACCCCTCCACTTT

d_call: -
v_call: TRBV2
cdr3_length: 13
j_call: TRBJ1-4
clone_size: many
cdr3_aa: CASSAPPDEKLFF
cdr3_nt: TGTGCCAGCAGTGCTCCTCCCGATGAAAAACTGTTTTTT

d_call: -
v_call: TRBV28
cdr3_length: 16
j_call: TRBJ1-2
clone_size: few
cdr3_aa: CASSSATWGANYGYTF
cdr3_nt: TGTGCCAGCAGTTCCGCCACTTGGGGAGCTAACTATGGCTACACCTTC

d_call: -
v_call: TRBV4-1
cdr3_length: 16
j_call: TRBJ2-1
clone_size: few
cdr3_aa: CASSQALGSSYNEQFF
cdr3_nt: TGCGCCAGCAGCCAAGCTCTCGGGAGCTCCTACAATGAGCAGTTCTTC

d_call: TRBD2
v_call: TRBV2
cdr3_length: 15
j_call: TRBJ2-1
clone_size: many
cdr3_aa: CASTGLAGAYNEQFF
cdr3_nt: TGTGCCAGCACCGGGCTAGCGGGGGCCTACAATGAGCAGTTCTTC

d_call: -
v_call: TRBV28
cdr3_length: 15
j_call: TRBJ2-7
clone_size: many
cdr3_aa: CASSLSLAPSKEQYF
cdr3_nt: TGTGCCAGCAGTTTATCACTAGCCCCTTCCAAAGAGCAGTACTTC

d_call: TRBD1
v_call: TRBV6-1
cdr3_length: 15
j_call: TRBJ1-1
clone_size: many
cdr3_aa: CASSQQGFGNTEAFF
cdr3_nt: TGTGCCAGCAGTCAACAGGGGTTCGGGAACACTGAAGCTTTCTTT

d_call: TRBD1
v_call: TRBV19
cdr3_length: 18
j_call: TRBJ1-5
clone_size: few
cdr3_aa: CASSIGDSTRYSNQPQHF
cdr3_nt: TGTGCCAGTAGTATAGGGGACAGCACTCGATATAGCAATCAGCCCCAGCATTTT

d_call: -
v_call: TRBV6-2/TRBV6-3
cdr3_length: 13
j_call: TRBJ2-3
clone_size: many
cdr3_aa: CASSYSSPDTQYF
cdr3_nt: TGTGCCAGCAGTTACTCCTCCCCAGATACGCAGTATTTT

d_call: -
v_call: TRBV6-1
cdr3_length: 15
j_call: TRBJ2-3
clone_size: many
cdr3_aa: CASSWGRSRTDTQYF
cdr3_nt: TGTGCCAGCAGTTGGGGACGGAGCCGCACAGATACGCAGTATTTT

d_call: -
v_call: TRBV29-1
cdr3_length: 16
j_call: TRBJ2-1
clone_size: many
cdr3_aa: CSVGKGLLDLGDEQFF
cdr3_nt: TGCAGCGTTGGGAAGGGGTTACTAGACCTGGGGGATGAGCAGTTCTTC

d_call: TRBD1
v_call: TRBV4-1
cdr3_length: 15
j_call: TRBJ2-7
clone_size: few
cdr3_aa: CASSQVTGGLYEQYF
cdr3_nt: TGCGCCAGCAGCCAGGTGACAGGGGGACTTTACGAGCAGTACTTC

d_call: -
v_call: TRBV5-1
cdr3_length: 18
j_call: TRBJ1-1
clone_size: many
cdr3_aa: CASSLEQGALLGNTEAFF
cdr3_nt: TGCGCCAGCAGCTTGGAACAGGGTGCCCTCTTGGGGAACACTGAAGCTTTCTTT

d_call: -
v_call: TRBV28
cdr3_length: 14
j_call: TRBJ2-7
clone_size: few
cdr3_aa: CASSLRLVVYEQYF
cdr3_nt: TGTGCCAGCAGTTTAAGACTAGTGGTGTACGAGCAGTACTTC

d_call: TRBD2
v_call: TRBV2
cdr3_length: 15
j_call: TRBJ2-1
clone_size: many
cdr3_aa: CASSETSVTYNEQFF
cdr3_nt: TGTGCCAGCAGTGAGACTAGCGTGACCTACAATGAGCAGTTCTTC

d_call: TRBD2
v_call: TRBV5-4
cdr3_length: 16
j_call: TRBJ2-3
clone_size: many
cdr3_aa: CASSLGASGFTDTQYF
cdr3_nt: TGTGCCAGCAGCTTGGGGGCTAGCGGGTTTACAGATACGCAGTATTTT

d_call: -
v_call: TRBV28
cdr3_length: 13
j_call: TRBJ2-5
clone_size: many
cdr3_aa: CASRSSRAETQYF
cdr3_nt: TGTGCCAGCCGCTCGTCCCGGGCCGAGACCCAGTACTTC

d_call: TRBD1
v_call: TRBV12-3/TRBV12-4
cdr3_length: 17
j_call: TRBJ1-4
clone_size: many
cdr3_aa: CASSMVGQGAVGEKLFF
cdr3_nt: TGTGCCAGCAGCATGGTGGGACAGGGGGCGGTCGGTGAAAAACTGTTTTTT

d_call: TRBD1
v_call: TRBV2
cdr3_length: 14
j_call: TRBJ2-1
clone_size: many
cdr3_aa: CASTGTGAYNEQFF
cdr3_nt: TGTGCCAGCACCGGGACAGGGGCCTACAATGAGCAGTTCTTC

d_call: -
v_call: TRBV6-1
cdr3_length: 13
j_call: TRBJ1-1
clone_size: many
cdr3_aa: CASSEIRTTEAFF
cdr3_nt: TGTGCCAGCAGTGAAATCAGGACCACTGAAGCTTTCTTT

d_call: TRBD1
v_call: TRBV12-3/TRBV12-4
cdr3_length: 14
j_call: TRBJ1-6
clone_size: many
cdr3_aa: CASSSGQNNSPLHF
cdr3_nt: TGTGCCAGCAGTTCGGGACAGAATAATTCACCCCTCCACTTT

d_call: -
v_call: TRBV11-2
cdr3_length: 14
j_call: TRBJ2-5
clone_size: -
cdr3_aa: CASSVASAQETQYF
cdr3_nt: TGTGCCAGCAGCGTAGCCTCGGCTCAAGAGACCCAGTACTTC

d_call: -
v_call: TRBV30
cdr3_length: 12
j_call: TRBJ1-1
clone_size: many
cdr3_aa: CAWSGPAVVAFF
cdr3_nt: TGTGCCTGGAGTGGACCGGCCGTAGTAGCTTTCTTT

d_call: TRBD2
v_call: TRBV15
cdr3_length: 18
j_call: TRBJ2-1
clone_size: many
cdr3_aa: CATSRVNLAGVGYNEQFF
cdr3_nt: TGTGCCACCAGCAGAGTGAATTTGGCGGGAGTCGGTTACAATGAGCAGTTCTTC

d_call: -
v_call: TRBV27
cdr3_length: 13
j_call: TRBJ1-2
clone_size: -
cdr3_aa: CASSSATGFGYTF
cdr3_nt: TGTGCCAGCAGTTCAGCCACAGGGTTTGGCTACACCTTC

d_call: -
v_call: TRBV28
cdr3_length: 15
j_call: TRBJ2-1
clone_size: many
cdr3_aa: CASSSWSHSYNEQFF
cdr3_nt: TGTGCCAGCAGCTCCTGGTCCCACTCCTACAATGAGCAGTTCTTC

d_call: -
v_call: TRBV30
cdr3_length: 12
j_call: TRBJ2-1
clone_size: many
cdr3_aa: CAWSAGSNEQFF
cdr3_nt: TGTGCCTGGAGTGCCGGAAGCAATGAGCAGTTCTTC